This T cell receptor beta chain was profiled in a study of CD8 T cells in ankylosing spondylitis. Overall study findings and caveats: The authors reported significant enrichment of disease-linked clones in matched ankylosing spondylitis synovial fluid. In synovial fluid and blood from reactive arthritis, some motif variants were previously reported. The authors found the disease-linked clones to be CD8+ and relatively rare in peripheral blood. Made up of about eight highly homologous variants, a TCR beta motif appeared characteristic of ankylosing spondylitis blood.

With molecular barcodes, quantitative 5'-RACE was used to make the TCR beta libraries. TCRdb reprocessed the 5' RACE reads via MiXCR and lists one record per CDR3 protein. Of hundreds of thousands of distinct CDR3 sequences listed, approximately 20% are singletons. This CDR3 comprises 13 residues. From germline, CDR1 is WSHSY and CDR2 SAAADI. V gave up 4 bases and J gave up 0 bases, with 6 bases separating them. The sample holds a few counts of this clonotype. The target antigen is unknown. The origin of this receptor is a male donor with ankylosing spondylitis. J is TRBJ1-1 and V is TRBV10-2; D not certain. Sequencing was performed on blood, either unsorted or a sorted T cell fraction (not recorded which). The CDR3 DNA follows: TGCGCCAGCAGTGCTGGGGTGAACACTGAAGCTTTCTTT. Translated, it gives CASSAGVNTEAFF.